A single sample gave rise to the 5 T cell receptor beta chains below, sequenced in a study of beta chain features in type 1 diabetes (dated by TCRdb to the late 2010s). The protocol used for the library was the immunoSEQ multiplex PCR assay. The entire amount of isolated RNA was reverse transcribed using the High Capacity cDNA Reverse Transcription Kit, so the sequenced TCRB transcripts were expressed ones. TCRdb's version of the immuneACCESS table is confined to in-frame rearrangements and falls short of the full clone set. An unresolved V gene accounts for under half of the shortfall where checked; the remainder is of unknown origin. The table for this sample lists almost 350,000 clones; 6.5% to 10% of them were counted only once. Around 0.45% of the sample comes from the top ten. Sequenced material: central memory CD4+ T cells from blood. These TCRs come from a young woman in good health.

In its sample, this clone was seen a few times. The chain is built from TRBV29-1 and TRBJ2-5; 9 positions match TRBD2. The CDR3 covers 13 residues. V shed 4 bases and J 4 bases; nucleotides not matched to a gene: 4. The germline gives CDR1 SQVTM, CDR2 ANQGSEA. The CDR3 region has the DNA TGCAGCGTTGCTCCGGGACTAGCAGAGACCCAGTACTTC. It encodes CSVAPGLAETQYF.

The sample holds a few counts of this clone. This chain joins TRBV28 and TRBJ2-7, with D maybe TRBD1 (5 bases). V was clipped by 6 bases and J by 3 bases, with 12 bases between them. CDR1 and CDR2 from the germline V gene are MDHEN and SYDVKM. The CDR3 sequence is 13 residues long. The CDR3 DNA reads as TGTGCCAGCAGGAGACAGACGGACTACGAGCAGTACTTC. Its translation is CASRRQTDYEQYF. Complete variable domain (other parts from reference TRBV28 and TRBJ2-7): DVKVTQSSRYLVKRTGEKVFLECVQDMDHENMFWYRQDPGLGLRLIYFSYDVKMKEKGDIPEGYSVSREKKERFSLILESASTNQTSMYLCASRRQTDYEQYFGPGTRLTVT.

This clone turned up a few times. V is TRBV4-2 and J is TRBJ2-6; D remains ambiguous. V was shortened by 0 bases and J by 0 bases, with 6 bases between the two germline ends. This CDR3 spans 16 amino acids. Germline lookup yields CDR1 LGHNA and CDR2 YNFKEQ. This CDR3 is CASSQDRSSGANVLTF. CDR3 sequence (DNA): TGTGCCAGCAGCCAAGATCGGAGCTCTGGGGCCAACGTCCTGACTTTC.

This clone was seen only a few times. The chain is built from TRBV7-2 and TRBJ2-3; 12 positions agree with TRBD2. The V gene end was trimmed by 2 bases and the J gene end by 1 base; junction bases not matched to a gene: 4. The CDR3 length is 17 residues. The germline gives CDR1 SGHTA, CDR2 FQGNSA. The CDR3: CASSLSSSGGGTDTQYF. CDR3 DNA sequence: TGTGCCAGCAGCTTATCATCTAGCGGGGGGGGCACAGATACGCAGTATTTT.

This clone was counted between two and nine times. This rearrangement joins TRBV18 to TRBJ1-2; TRBD1 might be the D (5 bases). Germline lookup yields CDR1 KGHSH and CDR2 LQKENI. This CDR3 has 14 amino acids. Trimming removed 6 bases at V and 5 bases at J, with 16 bases between. This CDR3 reads CASSPNPGDYGYTF. DNA for the CDR3: TGTGCCAGCTCTCCGAATCCGGGGGATTATGGCTACACCTTC. Together with reference TRBV18 and TRBJ1-2, the CDR3 gives the full variable domain: NAGVMQNPRHLVRRRGQEARLRCSPMKGHSHVYWYRQLPEEGLKFMVYLQKENIIDESGMPKERFSAEFPKEGPSILRIQQVVRGDSAAYFCASSPNPGDYGYTFGSGTRLTVV.